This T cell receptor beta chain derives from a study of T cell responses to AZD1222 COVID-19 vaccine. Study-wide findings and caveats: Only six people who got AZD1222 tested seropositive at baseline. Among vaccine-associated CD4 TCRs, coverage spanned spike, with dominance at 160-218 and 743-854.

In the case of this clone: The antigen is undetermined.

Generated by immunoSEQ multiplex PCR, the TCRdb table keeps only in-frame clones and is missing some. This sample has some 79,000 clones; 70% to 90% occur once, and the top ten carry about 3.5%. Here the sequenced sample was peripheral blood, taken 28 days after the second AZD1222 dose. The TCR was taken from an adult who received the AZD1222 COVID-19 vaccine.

In nucleotides, the CDR3 is TGTGCCAGCAGTGGACAACGGCAGCACCCCCTCTACGAGCAGTACTTC. Translating gives CASSGQRQHPLYEQYF. The chain combines TRBV28 with TRBJ2-7, with a weak D call TRBD1 (5 bases). The V and J ends lost 5 bases and 3 bases respectively, with 20 bases between them. The CDR3 covers 16 residues. CDR1 is MDHEN and CDR2 is SYDVKM in the germline V gene.